These T cell receptor beta chains were read from a single sample in a study of cytomegalovirus exposure and HLA in healthy donors. TCRdb's table, derived via immunoSEQ multiplex PCR, lists solely in-frame clones and lacks some. The table shows about 160,000 clones, with roughly 80% occurring only once. The sequenced material came from PBMCs. These receptors were collected from a man aged 25 to 40 in good health and CMV-seronegative. The CDR3 runs from the conserved cysteine through the conserved F or W. The order of the fields is V gene, clone size, D gene, J gene, CDR3 protein, CDR3 DNA. The D gene is left open where the match is weak. Only part of the rows carry a size: once, few, many, or a class if the clone is expanded.

TRBV7-8	-	TRBD1	TRBJ2-1	CASSLAKGQYSSYNEQFF	TGTGCCAGCAGCCTCGCGAAGGGACAGTATAGCTCCTACAATGAGCAGTTCTTC
TRBV7-2	-	TRBD1	TRBJ1-2	CASSLGQLGVYGYTF	TGTGCCAGCAGCTTGGGACAGTTGGGGGTATATGGCTACACCTTC
TRBV6-1	-	-	TRBJ1-1	CASSEVGRGTEAFF	TGTGCCAGCAGTGAAGTCGGCCGAGGCACTGAAGCTTTCTTT
TRBV28	few	-	TRBJ1-3	CASSPQAEGGNTIYF	TGTGCCAGCAGTCCACAAGCGGAAGGTGGAAACACCATATATTTT
TRBV7-9	-	-	TRBJ2-7	CASSPQGYYEQYF	TGTGCCAGCAGCCCGCAGGGATACTACGAGCAGTACTTC
TRBV6-5	once	-	TRBJ1-5	CASRRDINQPQHF	TGTGCCAGCAGGAGGGATATCAATCAGCCCCAGCATTTT
TRBV19	once	TRBD2	TRBJ2-5	CASSMIIAGPWEQYF	TGTGCCAGTAGTATGATTATAGCGGGACCTTGGGAGCAGTACTTC
TRBV15	-	TRBD1	TRBJ1-2	CATSRGDRVPYGYTF	TGTGCCACCAGCAGAGGGGACAGGGTCCCCTATGGCTACACCTTC
TRBV5-5	-	TRBD1	TRBJ2-3	CASSRYRGMGDTQYF	TGTGCCAGCAGCCGATACAGGGGGATGGGGGATACGCAGTATTTT
TRBV7-6	-	-	TRBJ1-1	CASSFRGLREHTEAFF	TGTGCCAGCAGCTTCCGGGGGTTAAGGGAGCACACTGAAGCTTTCTTT
TRBV4-3	-	TRBD2	TRBJ2-2	CASSYGLPGRAGELFF	TGCGCCAGCAGCTACGGCCTACCCGGGAGGGCCGGGGAGCTGTTTTTT
TRBV5-1	-	-	TRBJ1-2	CASSRDIYGYTF	TGCGCCAGCAGCAGGGACATCTATGGCTACACCTTC
TRBV23-1	once	-	TRBJ1-5	CASTQYTVYQPQHF	TGCGCCAGCACACAGTATACGGTTTATCAGCCCCAGCATTTT
TRBV5-7	-	-	TRBJ2-6	CASSPTGTNSSGANVLTF	TGTGCCAGCAGCCCAACCGGGACAAACTCCTCTGGGGCCAACGTCCTGACTTTC
TRBV28	-	TRBD2	TRBJ2-7	CASTKIGTGGVYEQYF	TGTGCCAGCACCAAAATAGGAACGGGGGGGGTATACGAGCAGTACTTC
TRBV4-1	-	TRBD1	TRBJ1-1	CASSPLGQGFAEAFF	TGCGCCAGCAGCCCTTTGGGACAGGGGTTCGCTGAAGCTTTCTTT
TRBV13	-	TRBD1	TRBJ1-2	CASSFQAGTGVGYGYTF	TGTGCCAGCAGCTTCCAAGCCGGGACAGGGGTCGGGTATGGCTACACCTTC
TRBV30	-	TRBD2	TRBJ2-5	CAWSGGGEETQYF	TGTGCCTGGAGTGGCGGGGGGGAAGAGACCCAGTACTTC
TRBV18	-	-	TRBJ1-3	CASSPRSGGTGNTIYF	TGTGCCAGCTCACCCCGTTCGGGGGGCACTGGAAACACCATATATTTT
TRBV6-1	-	TRBD1	TRBJ1-5	CASHTGGRQPQHF	TGTGCCAGCCATACAGGGGGCCGGCAGCCCCAGCATTTT
TRBV7-9	-	TRBD2	TRBJ2-2	CASSSLLAPETGELFF	TGTGCCAGCAGCTCCCTACTAGCGCCAGAAACCGGGGAGCTGTTTTTT
TRBV11-2	-	TRBD1	TRBJ2-5	CASSSPGQKETQYF	TGTGCCAGCAGCTCTCCGGGACAGAAAGAGACCCAGTACTTC
TRBV28	-	-	TRBJ2-5	CASSLLAERQETQYF	TGTGCCAGCAGTTTGCTAGCAGAGAGGCAAGAGACCCAGTACTTC
TRBV13	-	TRBD2	TRBJ2-1	CASSLGLAGNNEQFF	TGTGCCAGCAGCTTAGGGCTAGCGGGTAACAATGAGCAGTTCTTC
TRBV27	-	TRBD1	TRBJ1-1	CASKPPTGVDTEAFF	TGTGCCAGCAAACCTCCTACAGGGGTAGACACTGAAGCTTTCTTT
TRBV7-7	-	-	TRBJ2-3	CASSLGLRGTDTQYF	TGTGCTAGCAGCTTAGGGTTGCGGGGCACAGATACGCAGTATTTT
TRBV7-9	-	TRBD1	TRBJ1-1	CASSRQGGTEAFF	TGTGCCAGCAGCCGACAGGGAGGCACTGAAGCTTTCTTT
TRBV18	-	-	TRBJ2-2	CASSPSVRGTGELFF	TGTGCCAGCTCACCTTCGGTTAGAGGGACCGGGGAGCTGTTTTTT
TRBV19	once	-	TRBJ2-1	CASSPVGRANNEQFF	TGTGCCAGTAGTCCGGTAGGCAGGGCAAACAATGAGCAGTTCTTC
TRBV2	-	-	TRBJ2-7	CASSEWGQGGSYEQYF	TGTGCCAGCAGTGAATGGGGACAAGGGGGCTCCTACGAGCAGTACTTC
TRBV5-1	-	TRBD1	TRBJ2-1	CASSLVYRGDEQFF	TGCGCCAGCAGCTTGGTATACAGGGGTGATGAGCAGTTCTTC
TRBV7-9	-	TRBD2	TRBJ2-5	CASSLFAGGPGETQYF	TGTGCCAGCAGCTTATTTGCGGGAGGGCCGGGAGAGACCCAGTACTTC
TRBV7-8	-	TRBD1	TRBJ1-5	CASSPLGQLSSNQPQHF	TGTGCCAGCAGCCCTCTGGGACAGCTTAGTAGCAATCAGCCCCAGCATTTT
TRBV30	few	TRBD2	TRBJ2-2	CAWNGGAAGELFF	TGTGCCTGGAACGGGGGGGCCGCCGGGGAGCTGTTTTTT
TRBV6-5	-	-	TRBJ1-5	CASSSTGGGGQPQHF	TGTGCCAGCAGTTCGACCGGGGGGGGAGGTCAGCCCCAGCATTTT
TRBV25-1	-	-	TRBJ1-3	CASSEAGFSGNTIYF	TGTGCCAGCAGTGAAGCGGGGTTCTCTGGAAACACCATATATTTT
TRBV5-1	-	TRBD2	TRBJ2-1	CASSLASSGGPRNEQFF	TGCGCCAGCAGCTTGGCCTCTAGCGGGGGGCCACGGAATGAGCAGTTCTTC